This is a list of T cell receptor beta chains from one sample in a study of siplizumab effects on memory and regulatory T cells. TCRdb keeps only in-frame clones here, not all; method: immunoSEQ multiplex PCR. The profile shows 90,000 to 110,000 clones, about 91% of them singletons. Sequences were obtained from Tregs sorted from blood. The receptors derive from a human donor in good health. CDR3s include the opening cysteine and the closing phenylalanine or tryptophan. Fields, in order: clone size, V gene, D gene, J gene, CDR3 length, CDR3 protein, CDR3 DNA. D genes are given only for firm matches. Where a row states a size, it is once, few, many or the class of an expanded clone; other rows omit it.

clone size: NA; V gene: TRBV4-2; D gene: TRBD2; J gene: TRBJ2-1; CDR3 length: 15; CDR3 protein: CASRPLAGGDNEQFF; CDR3 DNA: TGTGCCAGCAGACCACTAGCGGGGGGAGACAATGAGCAGTTCTTC
clone size: NA; V gene: TRBV18; D gene: NA; J gene: TRBJ1-1; CDR3 length: 14; CDR3 protein: CASSPSRAYTEAFF; CDR3 DNA: TGTGCCAGCTCACCCAGCAGGGCCTACACTGAAGCTTTCTTT
clone size: NA; V gene: TRBV6-5; D gene: NA; J gene: TRBJ2-7; CDR3 length: 13; CDR3 protein: CASRAAQTYEQYF; CDR3 DNA: TGTGCCAGCAGGGCCGCGCAGACCTACGAGCAGTACTTC
clone size: NA; V gene: TRBV6-6; D gene: NA; J gene: TRBJ1-4; CDR3 length: 16; CDR3 protein: CASSSGGRDRAEKLFF; CDR3 DNA: TGTGCCAGCAGCAGCGGAGGGCGAGATCGGGCTGAAAAACTGTTTTTT
clone size: NA; V gene: TRBV5-1; D gene: TRBD1; J gene: TRBJ1-1; CDR3 length: 13; CDR3 protein: CASSTRQGTEAFF; CDR3 DNA: TGCGCCAGCAGCACCCGACAGGGGACTGAAGCTTTCTTT
clone size: NA; V gene: TRBV7-2; D gene: TRBD2; J gene: TRBJ2-1; CDR3 length: 16; CDR3 protein: CASSLAPTSGQGEQFF; CDR3 DNA: TGTGCCAGCAGCTTAGCGCCAACTAGCGGTCAAGGTGAGCAGTTCTTC
clone size: NA; V gene: TRBV6-5; D gene: NA; J gene: TRBJ1-1; CDR3 length: 14; CDR3 protein: CASSYGQPNTEAFF; CDR3 DNA: TGTGCCAGCAGTTACGGACAGCCCAACACTGAAGCTTTCTTT
clone size: NA; V gene: TRBV2; D gene: NA; J gene: TRBJ2-1; CDR3 length: 13; CDR3 protein: CASTVESRNEQFF; CDR3 DNA: TGTGCCAGCACCGTGGAGAGTAGAAATGAGCAGTTCTTC
clone size: NA; V gene: TRBV7-9; D gene: NA; J gene: TRBJ1-1; CDR3 length: 13; CDR3 protein: CASSLRGNTEAFF; CDR3 DNA: TGTGCCAGCAGCTTACGGGGGAACACTGAAGCTTTCTTT
clone size: once; V gene: TRBV5-4; D gene: NA; J gene: TRBJ2-5; CDR3 length: 13; CDR3 protein: CASSPTSRETQYF; CDR3 DNA: TGTGCCAGCAGTCCGACAAGCCGGGAGACCCAGTACTTC
clone size: NA; V gene: TRBV7-6; D gene: NA; J gene: TRBJ2-7; CDR3 length: 14; CDR3 protein: CASSSDRFSYEQYF; CDR3 DNA: TGTGCCAGCAGCTCCGACAGATTTTCCTACGAGCAGTACTTC
clone size: NA; V gene: TRBV19; D gene: TRBD1; J gene: TRBJ1-1; CDR3 length: 16; CDR3 protein: CASTLGTGFWNTEAFF; CDR3 DNA: TGTGCCAGTACCCTCGGGACAGGGTTTTGGAACACTGAAGCTTTCTTT
clone size: NA; V gene: TRBV29-1; D gene: NA; J gene: TRBJ2-1; CDR3 length: 13; CDR3 protein: CSVERVSYNEQFF; CDR3 DNA: TGCAGCGTTGAAAGGGTCTCCTACAATGAGCAGTTCTTC
clone size: NA; V gene: TRBV6-5; D gene: NA; J gene: TRBJ1-5; CDR3 length: 14; CDR3 protein: CASSEDRDLWPQHF; CDR3 DNA: TGTGCCAGCAGCGAGGACCGCGACTTATGGCCCCAGCATTTT
clone size: NA; V gene: TRBV6-6; D gene: NA; J gene: TRBJ2-7; CDR3 length: 14; CDR3 protein: CASSYGTLSYEQYF; CDR3 DNA: TGTGCCAGCAGTTACGGGACACTCTCCTACGAGCAGTACTTC
clone size: NA; V gene: TRBV6-1; D gene: NA; J gene: TRBJ2-3; CDR3 length: 12; CDR3 protein: CAGSSITDTQYF; CDR3 DNA: TGTGCCGGATCAAGTATCACAGATACGCAGTATTTT
clone size: NA; V gene: TRBV4-1; D gene: NA; J gene: TRBJ2-1; CDR3 length: 17; CDR3 protein: CASSQGPSQVSYNEQFF; CDR3 DNA: TGCGCCAGCAGCCAAGGCCCTAGCCAAGTCTCCTACAATGAGCAGTTCTTC
clone size: once; V gene: TRBV7-9; D gene: NA; J gene: TRBJ1-2; CDR3 length: 17; CDR3 protein: CASSLNPGRGANYGYTF; CDR3 DNA: TGTGCCAGCAGCTTAAATCCGGGCAGGGGTGCTAACTATGGCTACACCTTC
clone size: NA; V gene: TRBV6-5; D gene: NA; J gene: TRBJ2-7; CDR3 length: 14; CDR3 protein: CASSYGANSYEQYF; CDR3 DNA: TGTGCCAGCAGTTACGGCGCTAACTCCTACGAGCAGTACTTC
clone size: NA; V gene: TRBV29-1; D gene: NA; J gene: TRBJ1-3; CDR3 length: 12; CDR3 protein: CSVYGAGNTIYF; CDR3 DNA: TGCAGCGTTTACGGGGCTGGAAACACCATATATTTT
clone size: NA; V gene: TRBV5-1; D gene: NA; J gene: TRBJ2-4; CDR3 length: 12; CDR3 protein: CASSLGQGIQYF; CDR3 DNA: TGCGCCAGCAGCTTGGGGCAGGGGATTCAGTACTTC
clone size: NA; V gene: TRBV27; D gene: NA; J gene: TRBJ2-3; CDR3 length: 16; CDR3 protein: CATKPSPGEALGTQYF; CDR3 DNA: TGTGCCACTAAGCCGTCGCCGGGGGAGGCCCTCGGTACGCAGTATTTT
clone size: once; V gene: TRBV18; D gene: NA; J gene: TRBJ2-7; CDR3 length: 15; CDR3 protein: CASSPQGTPAYEQYF; CDR3 DNA: TGTGCCAGCTCACCACAGGGGACTCCAGCCTACGAGCAGTACTTC
clone size: NA; V gene: TRBV6-1; D gene: TRBD1; J gene: TRBJ1-3; CDR3 length: 16; CDR3 protein: CASSEFWGQAGNTIYF; CDR3 DNA: TGTGCCAGCAGTGAATTCTGGGGACAGGCTGGAAACACCATATATTTT